This TCR beta chain came from a study of response to subunit inactivated influenza vaccine. There are a few counts of this clonotype. Its antigen is unknown. Study observations and caveats: Authors suggested that a seasonal influenza vaccination recruits few new T cells each time.

Trimming stripped 0 bases from V and 0 bases from J, with 6 bases between. Germline V gives CDR1 ENHRY, CDR2 SYGVKD. The CDR3 sequence is 16 residues long. MiXCR was run by TCRdb on the RT-PCR reads, yielding one entry per CDR3 protein. The table lists about 800,000 distinct CDR3 sequences, around 21% of them singletons. This specimen was PBMCs from blood, taken more than 4 days after vaccination. The TCR comes from a man between 50 and 59 years old who received an inactivated influenza vaccine. The rearrangement uses TRBV10-3 and TRBJ2-6; D unclear. CDR3 region: CAISESLNSGANVLTF. The CDR3 nucleotides are TGTGCCATCAGTGAGTCACTAAACTCTGGGGCCAACGTCCTGACTTTC.